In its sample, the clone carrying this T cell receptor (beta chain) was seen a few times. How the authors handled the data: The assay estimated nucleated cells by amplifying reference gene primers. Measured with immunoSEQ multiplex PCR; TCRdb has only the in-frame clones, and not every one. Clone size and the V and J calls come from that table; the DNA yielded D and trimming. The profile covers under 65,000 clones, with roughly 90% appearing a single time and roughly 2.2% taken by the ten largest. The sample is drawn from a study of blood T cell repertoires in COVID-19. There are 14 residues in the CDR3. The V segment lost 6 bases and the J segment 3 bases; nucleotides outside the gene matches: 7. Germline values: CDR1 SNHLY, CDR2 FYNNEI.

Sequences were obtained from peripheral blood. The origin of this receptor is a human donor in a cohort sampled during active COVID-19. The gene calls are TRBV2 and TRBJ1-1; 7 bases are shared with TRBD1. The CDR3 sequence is CASRRRQGDTEAFF. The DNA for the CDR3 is TGTGCCAGCAGACGCCGACAGGGTGACACTGAAGCTTTCTTT.